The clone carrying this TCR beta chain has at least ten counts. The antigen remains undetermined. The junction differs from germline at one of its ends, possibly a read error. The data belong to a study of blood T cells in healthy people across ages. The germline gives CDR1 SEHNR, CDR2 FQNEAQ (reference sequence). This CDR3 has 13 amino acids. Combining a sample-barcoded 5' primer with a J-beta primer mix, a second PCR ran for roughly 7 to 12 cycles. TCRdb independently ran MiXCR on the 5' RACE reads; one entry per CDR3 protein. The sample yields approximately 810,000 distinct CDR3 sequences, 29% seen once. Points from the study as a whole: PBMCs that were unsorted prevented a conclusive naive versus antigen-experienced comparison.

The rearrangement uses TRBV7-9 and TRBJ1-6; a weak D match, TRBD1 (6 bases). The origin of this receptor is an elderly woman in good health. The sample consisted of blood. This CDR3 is CASSLGGNSPLHF. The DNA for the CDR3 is TGTGCCAGCAGTTTAGGGGGAAATTCACCCCTCCACTTT.